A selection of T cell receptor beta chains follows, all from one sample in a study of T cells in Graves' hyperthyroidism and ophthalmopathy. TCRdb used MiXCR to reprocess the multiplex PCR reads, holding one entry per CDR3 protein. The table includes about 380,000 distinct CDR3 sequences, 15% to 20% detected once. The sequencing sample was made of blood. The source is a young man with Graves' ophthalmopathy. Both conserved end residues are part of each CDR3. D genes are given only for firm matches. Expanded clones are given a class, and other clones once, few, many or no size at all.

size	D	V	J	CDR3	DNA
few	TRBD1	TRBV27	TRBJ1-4	CASSSGGHEKLFF	TGTGCCAGCAGTTCAGGGGGTCATGAAAAACTGTTTTTT
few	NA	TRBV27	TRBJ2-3	CASSSPSGTDTQYF	TGTGCCAGCAGTTCCCCCTCAGGCACAGATACGCAGTATTTT
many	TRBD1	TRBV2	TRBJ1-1	CASTGQGTMNTEAFF	TGTGCCAGCACAGGACAGGGGACAATGAACACTGAAGCTTTCTTT
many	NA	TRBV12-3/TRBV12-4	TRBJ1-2	CASSPTGISYGYTF	TGTGCCAGCAGTCCCACAGGGATCTCCTATGGCTACACCTTC
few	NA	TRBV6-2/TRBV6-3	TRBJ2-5	CASSYDRGTYQETQYF	TGTGCCAGCAGTTACGATCGTGGGACGTATCAAGAGACCCAGTACTTC
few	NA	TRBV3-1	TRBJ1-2	CASSQDSGLGGYTF	TGTGCCAGCAGCCAAGATTCCGGGCTTGGTGGCTACACCTTC
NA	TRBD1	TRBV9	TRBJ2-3	CASTGARGRADTQYF	TGTGCCAGCACCGGCGCCAGGGGGCGAGCAGATACGCAGTATTTT
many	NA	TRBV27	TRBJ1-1	CASSRQDENTEAFF	TGTGCCAGCAGTCGACAGGACGAGAACACTGAAGCTTTCTTT
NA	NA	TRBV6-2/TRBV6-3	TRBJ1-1	CAGSWGVGTEAFF	TGTGCCGGCAGTTGGGGTGTTGGCACTGAAGCTTTCTTT
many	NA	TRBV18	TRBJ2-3	CASSLDTVDTQYF	TGTGCCAGCTCACTAGACACCGTGGATACGCAGTATTTT
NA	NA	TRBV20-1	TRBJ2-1	CSGRPGAGSYNEQFF	TGCAGTGGGAGACCGGGGGCCGGGTCCTACAATGAGCAGTTCTTC
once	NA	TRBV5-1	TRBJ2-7	CASSLALGEQYF	TGCGCCAGCAGCTTGGCTCTCGGCGAGCAGTACTTC
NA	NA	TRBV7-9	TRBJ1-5	CASSPLGGQPQHF	TGTGCCAGCAGCCCCCTGGGGGGACAGCCCCAGCATTTT
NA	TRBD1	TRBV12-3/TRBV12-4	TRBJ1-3	CASRTTDRVLGNTIYF	TGTGCCAGCAGGACCACGGACAGGGTCCTGGGAAACACCATATATTTT
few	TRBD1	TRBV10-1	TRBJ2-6	CASIPDRGRGVTGANVLTF	TGCGCCAGCATCCCTGACAGGGGGCGCGGGGTTACGGGGGCCAACGTCCTGACTTTC
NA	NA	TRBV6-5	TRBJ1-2	CASSYVGAYGYTF	TGTGCCAGCAGTTACGTGGGGGCCTATGGCTACACCTTC
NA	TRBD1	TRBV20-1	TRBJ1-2	CSAPRGMTGSNGYTF	TGCAGTGCTCCCCGGGGGATGACAGGGTCGAATGGCTACACCTTC
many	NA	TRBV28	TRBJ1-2	CASSSPRQDGYTF	TGTGCCAGCAGTTCCCCAAGACAGGATGGCTACACCTTC
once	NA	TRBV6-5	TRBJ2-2	CASSHGDGSNTGELFF	TGTGCCAGCAGTCACGGTGACGGGTCGAACACCGGGGAGCTGTTTTTT
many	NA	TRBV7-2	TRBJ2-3	CASSGQGAQGRSDTQYF	TGTGCCAGCAGCGGGCAAGGGGCCCAGGGAAGGTCAGATACGCAGTATTTT
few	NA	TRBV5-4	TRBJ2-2	CASQSTGANTGELFF	TGTGCCTCCCAATCCACCGGAGCGAACACCGGGGAGCTGTTTTTT
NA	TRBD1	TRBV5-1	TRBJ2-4	CASSRDRDKNIQYF	TGCGCCAGCAGCAGGGACAGGGACAAAAACATTCAGTACTTC
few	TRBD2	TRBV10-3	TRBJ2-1	CAITGGGAINEQFF	TGTGCCATCACGGGCGGGGGGGCCATTAATGAGCAGTTCTTC
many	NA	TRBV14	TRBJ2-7	CASSQSQYEQYF	TGTGCCAGCAGCCAAAGTCAATACGAGCAGTACTTC
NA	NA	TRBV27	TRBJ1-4	CASSTQGFAGEKLFF	TGTGCCAGCAGTACCCAAGGTTTTGCGGGGGAAAAACTGTTTTTT
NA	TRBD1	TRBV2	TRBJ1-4	CASRRTGAEKLFF	TGTGCCAGCAGACGGACAGGAGCGGAAAAACTGTTTTTT
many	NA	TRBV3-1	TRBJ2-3	CASSQRTRRTDTQYF	TGTGCCAGCAGCCAGAGGACCCGTCGGACAGATACGCAGTATTTT
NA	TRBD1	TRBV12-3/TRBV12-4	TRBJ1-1	CPSSPGDRWLTEAFF	TGTCCCAGCAGTCCCGGGGACAGGTGGCTAACTGAAGCTTTCTTT
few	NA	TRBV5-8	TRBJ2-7	CASSLVGAGANEQYF	TGTGCCAGCAGCTTGGTTGGGGCAGGGGCCAACGAGCAGTACTTC
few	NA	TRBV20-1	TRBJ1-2	CSAIRGDYGYTF	TGCAGTGCTATTCGGGGTGACTATGGCTACACCTTC
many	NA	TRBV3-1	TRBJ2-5	CASSQRQWTQGTQYF	TGTGCCAGCAGCCAAAGACAGTGGACTCAAGGAACCCAGTACTTC
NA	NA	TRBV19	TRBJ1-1	CASSWARREAFF	TGTGCCAGTAGTTGGGCGAGACGAGAAGCTTTCTTT
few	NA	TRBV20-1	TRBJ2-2	CSAPGKTGELFF	TGCAGTGCCCCCGGGAAAACCGGGGAGCTGTTTTTT
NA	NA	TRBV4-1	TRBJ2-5	CASSQEDGTSRETQYF	TGTGCCAGCAGCCAAGAAGATGGTACTAGCAGAGAGACCCAGTACTTC
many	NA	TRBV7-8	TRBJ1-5	CASSLGRGGEQPQHF	TGTGCCAGCAGCTTGGGCAGGGGTGGGGAACAGCCCCAGCATTTT
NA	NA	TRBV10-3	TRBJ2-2	CAGGTSNTGELFF	TGTGCCGGCGGGACCTCGAACACCGGGGAGCTGTTTTTT
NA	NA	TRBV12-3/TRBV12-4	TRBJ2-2	CASSLEGGGPSGELFF	TGTGCCAGCAGTTTAGAGGGTGGGGGGCCGTCCGGGGAGCTGTTTTTT
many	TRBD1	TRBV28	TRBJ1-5	CASSKPTGWGQTQHF	TGTGCCAGCAGTAAACCTACAGGGTGGGGACAGACCCAGCATTTT
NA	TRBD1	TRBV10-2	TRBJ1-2	CASSGPAPGQGNYGYTF	TGCGCCAGCAGTGGCCCCGCGCCGGGACAGGGTAACTATGGCTACACCTTC
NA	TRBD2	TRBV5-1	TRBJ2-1	CASSPPPSGGAGEQFF	TGCGCCAGCAGCCCCCCCCCTAGCGGGGGGGCGGGTGAGCAGTTCTTC
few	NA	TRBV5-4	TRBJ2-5	CASSLAGSQRETQYF	TGTGCCAGCAGCTTGGCCGGCAGTCAGCGCGAGACCCAGTACTTC
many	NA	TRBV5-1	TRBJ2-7	CASAPGISYEQYF	TGCGCCAGCGCCCCAGGGATCTCCTACGAGCAGTACTTC